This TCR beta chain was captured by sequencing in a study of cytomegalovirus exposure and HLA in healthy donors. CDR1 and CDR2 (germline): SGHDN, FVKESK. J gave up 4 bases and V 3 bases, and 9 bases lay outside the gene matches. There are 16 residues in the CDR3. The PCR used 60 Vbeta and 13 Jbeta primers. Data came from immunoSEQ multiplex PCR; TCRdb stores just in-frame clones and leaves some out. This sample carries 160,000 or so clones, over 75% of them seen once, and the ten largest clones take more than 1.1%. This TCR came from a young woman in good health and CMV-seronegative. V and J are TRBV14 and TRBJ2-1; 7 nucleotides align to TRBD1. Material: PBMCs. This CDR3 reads CASSHALGQSYNEQFF. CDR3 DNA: TGTGCCAGCAGCCATGCTTTGGGACAGTCTTACAATGAGCAGTTCTTC.